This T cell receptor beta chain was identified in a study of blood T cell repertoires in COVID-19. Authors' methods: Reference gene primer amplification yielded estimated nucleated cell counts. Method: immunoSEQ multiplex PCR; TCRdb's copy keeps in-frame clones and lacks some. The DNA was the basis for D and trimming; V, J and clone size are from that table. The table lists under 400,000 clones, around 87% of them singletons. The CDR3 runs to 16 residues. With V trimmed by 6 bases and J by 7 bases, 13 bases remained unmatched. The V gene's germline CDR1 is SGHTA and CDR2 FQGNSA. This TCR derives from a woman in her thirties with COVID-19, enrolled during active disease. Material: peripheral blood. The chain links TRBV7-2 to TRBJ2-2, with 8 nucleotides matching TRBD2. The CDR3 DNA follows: TGTGCCAGCAGTCCCCTGGGACTAGTGGTCGGCGGGGAGCTGTTTTTT. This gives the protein CASSPLGLVVGGELFF.